This TCR beta chain was captured in a study of T cells expressing NK-cell markers. Study context: HCMV seropositivity characterized most of the eight sequenced donors, and seronegativity one.

cDNA encoding TCR beta was synthesized via 5'RACE template switching incorporating UMIs. Reanalyzing the 5' RACE reads, TCRdb keeps one entry per CDR3 protein, without DNA. The sample data list more than 90,000 distinct CDR3 sequences. General study findings and limits: In four donors, dominant clonotypes made up roughly 28.3-65% of CD3+CD56-NKG2C+ cells.

This CDR3 is built from 14 residues. Germline V gene sequence: CDR1 DFQATT, CDR2 SNEGSKA (reference sequence). On this clonotype: No antigen is known for it.

The source material was blood T cells: a sorted CD56 or NKG2C T cell subset, CD4+ or CD8+ T cells, or bulk PBMC T cells (not recorded which). The chain links TRBV20-1 to TRBJ2-1; the TRBD2 assignment by TCRdb is unverifiable without DNA. The receptor's source is a woman between 18 and 70 years old in good health. The CDR3 sequence is CSAREREGIYEQFF.